This T cell receptor (beta chain) was profiled in a study of response to subunit inactivated influenza vaccine. Points from the study as a whole: The study's authors posited that every seasonal influenza vaccination enlists few new T cells.

TCRdb re-derived calls from the RT-PCR reads in MiXCR, one entry per CDR3 protein. The table has around 480,000 distinct CDR3 sequences, approximately 11% seen once. The CDR3 consists of 16 residues. With 4 bases removed from V and 1 base from J, the gap between germline ends came to 16 bases. Germline-derived CDR1 and CDR2 are SGHAT and FQNNGV. This clonotype was counted many times. Antigen unknown. The sequence was collected from a man aged 50 or older who received an inactivated influenza vaccine. Sequencing was performed on PBMCs from blood, taken roughly 48 days after vaccination. The chain uses TRBV11-2 and TRBJ1-1, with a weak D call TRBD1 (6 bases). The chain's CDR3 is CASSWGRGRGNTEAFF. The CDR3 nucleotides are TGTGCCAGCAGCTGGGGCAGGGGCAGAGGGAACACTGAAGCTTTCTTT.